This T cell receptor (beta chain) is from a study of cytomegalovirus exposure and HLA in healthy donors. Though probably carrying unrecorded immune exposures, donors were nominally healthy at sampling. CDR1 is KGHSH and CDR2 is LQKENI in the germline V gene. Trimming pared 3 bases from V and 1 base from J, leaving 9 bases between. The CDR3 totals 15 residues. Study-level findings and limits: The authors later found HLA-associated TCR beta chains more clonally expanded than equally common others.

It was with 60 Vbeta and 13 Jbeta primers that the PCR ran. Clones were sequenced by immunoSEQ multiplex PCR, and TCRdb holds only the in-frame ones, with some missing. The data show more than 200,000 clones, with roughly 85% seen just once and under 2% held by the top ten. With respect to this clone: Its target is not known.

The rearrangement joins TRBV18 to TRBJ2-2; TRBD2 is a possible D gene (5 bases). The receptor comes from a young man in good health and CMV-seronegative. Sequenced sample: PBMCs. Written as DNA, the CDR3 is TGTGCCAGCTCACCCGTCCGGGGGAACACCGGGGAGCTGTTTTTT. Its translation: CASSPVRGNTGELFF.